This T cell receptor (beta chain) is drawn from a study of T-cell memory formation after mild COVID-19. The CDR3 has 14 amino acids. Trimming removed 3 bases at V and 0 bases at J, with 9 bases between. Germline-derived CDR1 and CDR2 are ENHRY and SYGVKD. Using its own MiXCR run on the 5' RACE reads, TCRdb lists one record per CDR3 protein. Among 210,000 or so distinct CDR3 sequences, about a sixth were seen once, and the ten largest hold 2.4%. Sequences were obtained from PBMCs or a T cell subset sorted from them (not recorded which). This sequence was found in an adult woman who had mild COVID-19 (a few samples of this study predate the infection). Cell type and time point are not known. This chain links TRBV10-3 with TRBJ2-7; possible D gene TRBD2, 5 bases. The DNA of the CDR3 is TGTGCCATCAGTGAAAGCGGAGCCTCCTACGAGCAGTACTTC. It is translated as CAISESGASYEQYF.